This T cell receptor (beta chain) is drawn from a study of cytomegalovirus exposure and HLA in healthy donors. Profiled with immunoSEQ multiplex PCR; TCRdb holds only in-frame clones, not every one. The profile shows about 150,000 clones, roughly nine tenths of them singletons. Trimming took 5 bases from V and 4 from J; bases not matched to a gene: 11. Germline values: CDR1 MNHEY, CDR2 SMNVEV (reference sequence). This CDR3 is built from 16 residues. Study findings and constraints: Reports indicated that the classifier achieved high specificity and sensitivity in diagnosing cytomegalovirus status. Most TCR sequences proved rare, with some public TCRs found in many donors.

Comment on this clone: What it binds is unknown.

This rearrangement joins TRBV27 to TRBJ2-3; TRBD2 aligns across 8 bases. Sequenced: PBMCs. The TCR comes from a young woman in good health and CMV-seropositive. This CDR3 is CASSPVGRARPDTQYF. In DNA form, the CDR3 reads TGTGCCAGCAGTCCTGTCGGGAGGGCCCGCCCAGATACGCAGTATTTT.